One sample yielded the 26 T cell receptor beta chains listed below, sequenced in a study of control samples from healthy donors and cancer patients. TCRdb's table, derived via immunoSEQ multiplex PCR, lists solely in-frame clones and lacks some. Of 70,000 to 100,000 clones listed, 91% are singletons. The sequenced material came from blood. Every receptor here comes from a man aged 45 to 65 in good health.

The rearrangement joins TRBV7-9 to TRBJ2-4, with D tentatively TRBD1 (6 bases). This CDR3 spans 13 amino acids. V was shortened by 5 bases and J by 7 bases, with 12 bases between the two germline ends. The germline V gene has CDR1 SEHNR and CDR2 FQNEAQ (reference sequence). The chain's CDR3 is CASSLTGLNIQYF. CDR3 sequence (DNA): TGTGCCAGCAGCCTAACAGGGTTGAACATTCAGTACTTC.

The genes are TRBV19 and TRBJ2-1; D is perhaps TRBD1 (6 bases). V was shortened by 4 bases and J by 9 bases, with 13 bases between the two germline ends. Germline values: CDR1 LNHDA, CDR2 SQIVND (reference sequence). The CDR3 totals 13 residues. CDR3 DNA sequence: TGTGCCAGTAGTACGCACAGGGCTAGTGAGCAGTTCTTC. As protein: CASSTHRASEQFF.

This chain connects TRBV19 to TRBJ1-5; D remains unclear. Trimming shortened V by 3 bases and J by 5 bases, and 5 bases separated the two germline ends. The CDR3 covers 12 residues. Per germline, CDR1 LNHDA and CDR2 SQIVND (reference sequence). The CDR3 is CASSIEDQPQHF. The CDR3, as DNA: TGTGCCAGTAGTATTGAAGATCAGCCCCAGCATTTT.

The chain carries TRBV7-9 and TRBJ2-6, with 10 positions matching TRBD1. The CDR3 has 18 residues. CDR1 is SEHNR, CDR2 FQNEAQ, per germline (reference sequence). Unmatched junction bases numbered 9, after V lost 5 bases and J lost 2 bases. The CDR3 DNA sequence: TGTGCCAGCAGCGCCCCGGGACAGGGGAACCCTGGGGCCAACGTCCTGACTTTC. It codes for CASSAPGQGNPGANVLTF.

This clone occurred a few times. V and J are TRBV27 and TRBJ2-3, with TRBD2 identical over 12 bases. V lost 3 bases and J lost 1; bases outside the gene matches: 5. The germline gives CDR1 MNHEY, CDR2 SMNVEV (reference sequence). This CDR3 contains 17 residues. The CDR3 DNA follows: TGTGCCAGCAGTTTCTGGACTAGCGGGGTTGGCACAGATACGCAGTATTTT. It translates to CASSFWTSGVGTDTQYF.

The rearrangement uses TRBV6-1 and TRBJ2-7, with D hard to call. The V gene's germline CDR1 is MNHNS and CDR2 SASEGT. With 1 base removed from V and 1 base from J, the gap between germline ends came to 5 bases. CDR3 length: 13 residues. This CDR3 is CASSEGRSYEQYF. CDR3 nucleotides: TGTGCCAGCAGTGAAGGGAGATCCTACGAGCAGTACTTC.

The V and J genes are TRBV27 and TRBJ1-2, with D perhaps TRBD1 (5 bases). The CDR3 consists of 13 residues. Germline CDR1 is MNHEY and CDR2 is SMNVEV (reference sequence). V was trimmed by 2 bases and J by 4 bases, leaving 8 bases between them. The CDR3 loop reads CASSLTGTYGYTF. CDR3 nucleotide sequence: TGTGCCAGCAGTTTAACAGGAACCTATGGCTACACCTTC.

V gene TRBV5-6 combines with J gene TRBJ1-1; D gene unclear. This CDR3 region has 14 residues. CDR1 is SGHDT and CDR2 is YYEEEE in the germline V gene. The V and J ends lost 4 bases and 2 bases respectively, with 12 bases between them. The CDR3 loop reads CASSPGHHNTEAFF. In DNA, the CDR3 is TGTGCCAGCAGCCCGGGCCATCACAACACTGAAGCTTTCTTT.

The chain is built from TRBV5-6 and TRBJ1-5; TRBD1 agrees at 8 bases. The V segment lost 4 bases and the J segment 5 bases; nucleotides outside the gene matches: 5. CDR1 is SGHDT, CDR2 YYEEEE, per germline. The CDR3 covers 14 residues. The CDR3 region is CASSTGTGDQPQHF. The DNA for the CDR3 is TGTGCCAGCAGCACCGGGACAGGAGATCAGCCCCAGCATTTT.

This chain uses TRBV5-6 with TRBJ2-7; no definite D call. CDR3 length: 13 amino acids. Per germline, CDR1 SGHDT and CDR2 YYEEEE. V lost 0 bases, J lost 5 bases, and 9 bases lay in between. CDR3 protein: CASSLDSIHEQYF. The CDR3 DNA reads as TGTGCCAGCAGCTTGGATAGTATCCACGAGCAGTACTTC. Together with reference TRBV5-6 and TRBJ2-7, the CDR3 gives the full variable domain: DAGVTQSPTHLIKTRGQQVTLRCSPKSGHDTVSWYQQALGQGPQFIFQYYEEEERQRGNFPDRFSGHQFPNYSSELNVNALLLGDSALYLCASSLDSIHEQYFGPGTRLTVT.

This clone was seen just once. The V gene is TRBV7-8, the J gene TRBJ2-7; D tentatively reads TRBD1 or TRBD2 (6 bases each). Per germline, CDR1 SGHVS and CDR2 FQNEAQ. This CDR3 is 16 amino acids long. The V end was cut by 5 bases, the J end by 2 bases, with 19 bases between. This chain's CDR3 is CASSARGSGSTYEQYF. For the CDR3, the DNA is TGTGCCAGCAGCGCGAGGGGGAGCGGGTCCACCTACGAGCAGTACTTC.

The chain links TRBV5-4 to TRBJ2-3; 8 bases line up with TRBD2. The V gene end was trimmed by 0 bases and the J gene end by 8 bases; junction bases not matched to a gene: 2. Germline V gene lookup returns CDR1 SGHNT and CDR2 YYREEE (reference sequence). CDR3 length: 13 residues. Here the CDR3 reads CASSLAGGGTQYF. Written as DNA, the CDR3 is TGTGCCAGCAGCTTGGCCGGGGGGGGTACGCAGTATTTT.

A single count supports this clone. This chain connects TRBV30 to TRBJ2-7, with TRBD1 matching over 7 bases. This CDR3 is 15 amino acids long. CDR1 GTSNPN and CDR2 SVGIG come from the germline V gene (reference sequence). The V gene end was trimmed by 0 bases and the J gene end by 2 bases; junction bases not matched to a gene: 7. Here the CDR3 DNA reads TGTGCCTGGAGTGTACCCGGACAGGCCCCCTACGAGCAGTACTTC. Its protein product is CAWSVPGQAPYEQYF.

The chain's CDR3 is CATSETGNFRAFF. Written as DNA, the CDR3 is TGTGCCACGTCTGAAACAGGAAACTTTCGAGCTTTCTTT. V is TRBV2 and J is TRBJ1-1, with D possibly matching TRBD1 (5 bases). CDR1 and CDR2 from the germline V gene are SNHLY and FYNNEI. This CDR3 contains 13 residues. Trimming shortened V by 10 bases and J by 10 bases, and 22 bases separated the two germline ends.

The genes are TRBV7-9 and TRBJ1-3, with no clear D. V dropped 2 bases and J dropped 1 base, with 12 bases sitting between them. Germline V CDR1 and CDR2: SEHNR, FQNEAQ (reference sequence). CDR3 length equals 16 residues. CDR3 sequence: CASSLLEIISGNTIYF. The CDR3 nucleotides read TGTGCCAGCAGCTTATTAGAAATAATTTCTGGAAACACCATATATTTT.

Details on this clone: At one boundary the junction diverges from the germline segment, which might be a read error. This chain uses TRBV24-1 with TRBJ2-5; no reliable D call. The V gene's germline CDR1 is KGHDR and CDR2 SFDVKD. CDR3 length: 14 amino acids. CDR3 in DNA: TGTGCCACCAATCAGCCCCACCTAGAAGAGGCCCAGTACTTC. This sequence encodes CATNQPHLEEAQYF.

CDR3 loop: CASRLLAGGYNEQFF. Written as DNA, the CDR3 is TGTGCCAGCAGACTTCTAGCGGGGGGCTACAATGAGCAGTTCTTC. The V call is TRBV2, the J call TRBJ2-1; 11 bases are a match to TRBD2. The ends lost 6 bases at V and 3 bases at J; junction bases unmatched: 4. The germline CDR1 and CDR2 sequences are SNHLY and FYNNEI. The CDR3 has 15 amino acids.

The chain uses TRBV2 and TRBJ1-2, with TRBD1 as a possible D gene (5 bases). V was trimmed by 7 bases and J by 8 bases, leaving 23 bases between them. Germline CDR1 is SNHLY and CDR2 is FYNNEI. The CDR3 runs to 15 residues. CDR3 loop: CASTLSGTIREGYTF. CDR3 in DNA: TGTGCCAGCACTCTTTCCGGGACGATAAGGGAGGGCTACACCTTC. The whole variable domain, remainder taken from reference TRBV2 and TRBJ1-2, is EPEVTQTPSHQVTQMGQEVILRCVPISNHLYFYWYRQILGQKVEFLVSFYNNEISEKSEIFDDQFSVERPDGSNFTLKIRSTKLEDSAMYFCASTLSGTIREGYTFGSGTRLTVV.

The chain has TRBV4-1 and TRBJ1-1; a weak D match, TRBD1 (5 bases). Trimming stripped 1 base from V and 8 bases from J, with 11 bases between. CDR1 is MGHRA, CDR2 YSYEKL, per germline. The CDR3 totals 13 residues. CDR3 bases: TGCGCCAGCAGCCAAGTGGGGCTAAGGGAAGCTTTCTTT. This encodes CASSQVGLREAFF.

V gene TRBV18 combines with J gene TRBJ2-7, with 9 bases identical to TRBD2. The CDR3 consists of 16 residues. Germline CDR1 KGHSH, CDR2 LQKENI. V trimming: 4 bases; J trimming: 5 bases; junction bases outside the gene matches: 12. The CDR3 here is CASSLKTGLAGNEQYF. The CDR3 coding sequence is TGTGCCAGCTCACTGAAAACCGGCCTAGCGGGGAACGAGCAGTACTTC. Full variable domain (missing parts from reference TRBV18 and TRBJ2-7): NAGVMQNPRHLVRRRGQEARLRCSPMKGHSHVYWYRQLPEEGLKFMVYLQKENIIDESGMPKERFSAEFPKEGPSILRIQQVVRGDSAAYFCASSLKTGLAGNEQYFGPGTRLTVT.

The chain carries TRBV2 and TRBJ1-4; tentatively, D is TRBD1 (6 bases). CDR3 length equals 14 residues. From germline, CDR1 is SNHLY and CDR2 FYNNEI. Deletions cut 6 bases from V and 8 bases from J, with 16 bases between. CDR3 nucleotides: TGTGCCAGCAGATTAACAGGGCTTGAGGAAAAACTGTTTTTT. This translates into CASRLTGLEEKLFF.

In regard to this clone: This specimen includes other DNA sequences encoding the same CDR3. The chain recombines TRBV7-2 with TRBJ1-6, with a weak D call TRBD1 (6 bases). The germline V gene encodes CDR1 SGHTA and CDR2 FQGNSA. V was clipped by 7 bases and J by 8 bases, with 18 bases between them. The CDR3 covers 15 residues. Here the CDR3 reads CASKGGEGTYSPLHF. Written as DNA, the CDR3 is TGTGCCAGCAAGGGGGGGGAGGGGACCTATTCACCCCTCCACTTT.

The chain couples TRBV20-1 to TRBJ2-3; D is perhaps TRBD1 (5 bases). Germline CDR1 reads DFQATT; CDR2 reads SNEGSKA (reference sequence). Trimming took off 6 bases at V and 4 bases at J, with 8 bases between the two ends. The CDR3 loop spans 11 amino acids. The CDR3 reads CSASGSDTQYF. CDR3 in DNA: TGCAGTGCGTCAGGGTCAGATACGCAGTATTTT.

As regards this clone: The sample carries other DNA sequences with the same CDR3. The J gene is TRBJ2-3, the V gene TRBV5-1; no clear D. The CDR3 is made up of 12 amino acids. Germline-derived CDR1 and CDR2 are SGHRS and YFSETQ. V shed 4 bases and J shed 3 bases, with 6 bases lying between them. The CDR3 DNA follows: TGCGCCAGCAGCAGGGATACAGATACGCAGTATTTT. Translating gives CASSRDTDTQYF.

V and J are TRBV2 and TRBJ1-1; TRBD1 matches at 7 bases. The CDR3 is 13 amino acids. Germline assignment: CDR1 SNHLY and CDR2 FYNNEI. With V trimmed by 6 bases and J by 6 bases, 7 bases remained unmatched. The CDR3 region is CASSADRDAEAFF. DNA for the CDR3: TGTGCCAGCAGCGCCGACAGGGACGCTGAAGCTTTCTTT.

The chain joins TRBV9 to TRBJ1-2; D gene uncertain. The CDR3 length is 14 residues. From germline, CDR1 is SGDLS and CDR2 YYNGEE. V lost 0 bases to trimming and J lost 5 bases, with 11 bases between them. This chain's CDR3 is CASSVVGLEYGYTF. As DNA, the CDR3 is TGTGCCAGCAGCGTAGTGGGCCTAGAGTATGGCTACACCTTC.